This T cell receptor beta chain was sequenced for a study of OX40 agonist ivuxolimab in advanced cancers. Study-wide results and caveats: In general, CD8+ T cells held more expanded clones than CD4+ did, on average.

Points on this clone: What it binds is not known.

Clones were sequenced by immunoSEQ multiplex PCR, and TCRdb holds only the in-frame ones, with some missing. The sample yields roughly 80,000 clones, around 87% seen once. V was cut by 5 bases and J by 7 bases, with 8 bases left in between. The CDR3 has 11 residues. Looked up from germline, CDR1 is MNHNS and CDR2 is SASEGT. The chain is built from TRBV6-1 and TRBJ1-1; a weak D match, TRBD1 (5 bases). The specimen was CD4+ or CD8+ T cells sorted from blood, collected in a trial of the OX40 agonist ivuxolimab. This clonotype was sampled from an adult with an advanced solid tumor such as melanoma, head and neck, liver or kidney cancer. As DNA, the CDR3 is TGTGCCAGCAGTCCAGGGTTTGAAGCTTTCTTT. Its protein product is CASSPGFEAFF.